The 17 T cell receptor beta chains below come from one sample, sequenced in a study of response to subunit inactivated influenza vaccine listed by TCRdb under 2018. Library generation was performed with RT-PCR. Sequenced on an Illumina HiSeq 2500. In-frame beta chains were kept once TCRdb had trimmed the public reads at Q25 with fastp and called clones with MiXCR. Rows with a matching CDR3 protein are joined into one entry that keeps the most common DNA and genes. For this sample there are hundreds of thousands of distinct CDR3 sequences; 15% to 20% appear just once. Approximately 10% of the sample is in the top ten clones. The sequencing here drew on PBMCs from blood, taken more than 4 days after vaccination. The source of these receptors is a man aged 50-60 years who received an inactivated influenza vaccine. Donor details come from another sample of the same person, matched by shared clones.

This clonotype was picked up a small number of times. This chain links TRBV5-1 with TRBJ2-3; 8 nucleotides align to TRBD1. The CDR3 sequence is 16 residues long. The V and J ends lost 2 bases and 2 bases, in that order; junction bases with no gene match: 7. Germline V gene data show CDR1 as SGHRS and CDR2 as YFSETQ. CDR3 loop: CASSFYGTGLTDTQYF. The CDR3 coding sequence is TGCGCCAGCAGCTTTTACGGGACAGGTCTCACAGATACGCAGTATTTT.

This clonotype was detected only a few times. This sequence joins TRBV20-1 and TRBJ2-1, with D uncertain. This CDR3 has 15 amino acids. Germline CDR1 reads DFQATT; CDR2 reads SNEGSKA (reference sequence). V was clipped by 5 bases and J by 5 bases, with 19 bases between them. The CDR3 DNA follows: TGCAGTGCTCCCCGGGTGGAACAGAAAGACAATGAGCAGTTCTTC. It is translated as CSAPRVEQKDNEQFF.

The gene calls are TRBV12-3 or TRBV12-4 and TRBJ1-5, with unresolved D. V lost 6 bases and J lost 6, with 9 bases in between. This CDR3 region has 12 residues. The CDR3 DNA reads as TGTGCCAGCAGGGGAGGAGTTCAGCCCCAGCATTTT. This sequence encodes CASRGGVQPQHF.

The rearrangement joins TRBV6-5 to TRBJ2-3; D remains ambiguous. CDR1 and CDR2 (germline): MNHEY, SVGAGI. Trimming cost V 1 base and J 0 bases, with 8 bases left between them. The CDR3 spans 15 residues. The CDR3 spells CASSYLGFSTDTQYF. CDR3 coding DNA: TGTGCCAGCAGTTACTTGGGATTCAGCACAGATACGCAGTATTTT.

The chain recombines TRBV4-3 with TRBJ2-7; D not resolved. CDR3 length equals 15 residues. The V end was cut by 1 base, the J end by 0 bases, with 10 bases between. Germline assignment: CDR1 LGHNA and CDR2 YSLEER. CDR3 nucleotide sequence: TGCGCCAGCAGCCAAGTTATCGCCAGCTCCTACGAGCAGTACTTC. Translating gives CASSQVIASSYEQYF.

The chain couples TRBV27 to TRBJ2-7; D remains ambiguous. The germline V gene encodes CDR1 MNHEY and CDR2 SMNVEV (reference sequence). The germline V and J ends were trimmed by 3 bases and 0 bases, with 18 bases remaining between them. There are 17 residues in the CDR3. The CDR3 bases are TGTGCCAGCAGTTTCGTATCAGCATACCCTTTCTCCTACGAGCAGTACTTC. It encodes CASSFVSAYPFSYEQYF.

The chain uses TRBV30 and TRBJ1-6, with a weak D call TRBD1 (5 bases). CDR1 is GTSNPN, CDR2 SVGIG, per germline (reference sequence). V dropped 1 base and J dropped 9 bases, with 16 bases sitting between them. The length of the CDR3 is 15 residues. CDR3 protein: CAWSELRGVSSPLHF. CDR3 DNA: TGTGCCTGGAGTGAGCTCCGGGGGGTCAGTTCACCCCTCCACTTT.

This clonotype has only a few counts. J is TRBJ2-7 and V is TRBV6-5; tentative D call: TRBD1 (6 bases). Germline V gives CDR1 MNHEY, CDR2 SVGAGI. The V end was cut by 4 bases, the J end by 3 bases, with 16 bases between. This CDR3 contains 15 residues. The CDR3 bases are TGTGCCAGCAGTTCGGGACACCTCCTCATCTACGAGCAGTACTTC. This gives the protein CASSSGHLLIYEQYF.

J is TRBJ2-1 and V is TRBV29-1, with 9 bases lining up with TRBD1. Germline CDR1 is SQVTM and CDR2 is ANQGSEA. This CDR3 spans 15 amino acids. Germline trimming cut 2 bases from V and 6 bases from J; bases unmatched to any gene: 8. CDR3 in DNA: TGCAGCGTTGAACACAGGACAGGGGCGGTCAATGAGCAGTTCTTC. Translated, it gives CSVEHRTGAVNEQFF.

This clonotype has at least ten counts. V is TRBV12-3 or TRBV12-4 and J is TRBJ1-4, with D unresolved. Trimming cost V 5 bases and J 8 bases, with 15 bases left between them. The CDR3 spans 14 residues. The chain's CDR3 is CASSLEVSGEKLFF. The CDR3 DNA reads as TGTGCCAGCAGTCTCGAAGTCTCGGGGGAAAAACTGTTTTTT.

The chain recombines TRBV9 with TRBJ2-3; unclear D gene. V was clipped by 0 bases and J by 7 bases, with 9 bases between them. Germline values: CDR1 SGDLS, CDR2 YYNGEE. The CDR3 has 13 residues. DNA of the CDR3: TGTGCCAGCAGCGTAGACTGGGCAAATACGCAGTATTTT. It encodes CASSVDWANTQYF.

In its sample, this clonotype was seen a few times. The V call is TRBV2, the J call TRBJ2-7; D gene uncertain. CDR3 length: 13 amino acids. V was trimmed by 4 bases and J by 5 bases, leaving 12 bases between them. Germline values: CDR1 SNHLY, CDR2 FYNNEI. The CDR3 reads CASSVTGYDEQYF. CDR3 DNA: TGTGCCAGCAGTGTGACCGGGTACGACGAGCAGTACTTC.

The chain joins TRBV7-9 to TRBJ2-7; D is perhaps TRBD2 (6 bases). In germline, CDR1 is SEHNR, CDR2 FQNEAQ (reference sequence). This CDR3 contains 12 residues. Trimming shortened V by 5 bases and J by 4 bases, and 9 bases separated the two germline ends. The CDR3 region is CASSTGLYEQYF. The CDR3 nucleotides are TGTGCCAGCAGCACGGGACTTTACGAGCAGTACTTC.

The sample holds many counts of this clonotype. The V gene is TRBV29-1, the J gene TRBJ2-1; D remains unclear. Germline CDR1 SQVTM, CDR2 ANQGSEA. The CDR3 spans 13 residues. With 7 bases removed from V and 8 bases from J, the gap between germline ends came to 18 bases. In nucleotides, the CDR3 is TGCAGCGCAAAGCAAGGTGGAGAGGATGAGCAGTTCTTC. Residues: CSAKQGGEDEQFF.

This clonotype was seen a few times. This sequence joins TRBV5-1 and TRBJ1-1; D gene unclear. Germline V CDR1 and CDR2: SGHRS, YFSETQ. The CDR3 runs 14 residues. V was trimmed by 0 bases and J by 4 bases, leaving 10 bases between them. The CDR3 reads CASSLVGSFTEAFF. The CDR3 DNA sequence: TGCGCCAGCAGCTTGGTTGGGAGTTTCACTGAAGCTTTCTTT.

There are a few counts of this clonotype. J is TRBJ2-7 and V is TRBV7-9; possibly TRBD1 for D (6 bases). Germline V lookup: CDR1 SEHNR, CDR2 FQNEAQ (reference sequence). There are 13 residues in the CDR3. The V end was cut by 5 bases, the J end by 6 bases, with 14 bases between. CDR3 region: CASSRDIGGEQYF. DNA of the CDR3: TGTGCCAGCAGCAGGGATATAGGGGGCGAGCAGTACTTC.

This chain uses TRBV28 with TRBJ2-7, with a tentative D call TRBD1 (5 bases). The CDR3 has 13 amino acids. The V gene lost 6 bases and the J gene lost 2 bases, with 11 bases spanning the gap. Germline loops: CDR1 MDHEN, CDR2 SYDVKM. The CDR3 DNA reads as TGTGCCAGCAGCCACCAGGGTACCTACGAGCAGTACTTC. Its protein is CASSHQGTYEQYF. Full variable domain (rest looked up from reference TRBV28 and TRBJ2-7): DVKVTQSSRYLVKRTGEKVFLECVQDMDHENMFWYRQDPGLGLRLIYFSYDVKMKEKGDIPEGYSVSREKKERFSLILESASTNQTSMYLCASSHQGTYEQYFGPGTRLTVT.